Following are 23 T cell receptor beta chains from one sample sequenced in a study of Graves' ophthalmopathy and Graves' hyperthyroidism. The sequenced template was RNA, covering the TCR beta CDR3 region. RT-PCR with HTBI primers came first, then second-round multiplex PCR. MiXCR, applied by TCRdb to the multiplex PCR reads, yields one record per CDR3 protein. The sample yields about 380,000 distinct CDR3 sequences, approximately 15% seen once. Sequencing used peripheral blood. These TCRs come from a young woman with stable Graves' hyperthyroidism.

This clonotype was observed at least ten times. This chain connects TRBV3-1 to TRBJ2-5; possible D gene TRBD2, 6 bases. CDR3 length: 16 residues. Germline CDR1 is LGHDT and CDR2 is YNNKEL (reference sequence). Trimming took 4 bases from V and 7 from J, leaving 22 bases between them. CDR3 in amino acids: CASSPQTEGEAGTQYF. The CDR3 bases are TGTGCCAGCAGCCCGCAGACGGAAGGGGAAGCGGGGACCCAGTACTTC.

This clonotype was observed many times. The chain links TRBV11-2 to TRBJ1-3; TRBD1 agrees at 8 bases. Germline assignment: CDR1 SGHAT and CDR2 FQNNGV. Trimming took 5 bases from V and 2 from J; bases not matched to a gene: 14. The CDR3 extends over 18 amino acids. CDR3 in DNA: TGTGCCAGCAGCGCCGGGACAGGAGTAGGTCTGGCTGGAAACACCATATATTTT. Its translation: CASSAGTGVGLAGNTIYF.

This clonotype appeared a few times. The chain employs TRBV19 and TRBJ2-7, with a weak D call TRBD1 (6 bases). The ends were cut back, 5 bases at V and 2 bases at J, with 16 bases in the middle. Germline V CDR1 and CDR2: LNHDA, SQIVND (reference sequence). There are 15 residues in the CDR3. The CDR3 DNA follows: TGTGCCAGTAGTGACGGACAGCACCACCCCTACGAGCAGTACTTC. Amino acids: CASSDGQHHPYEQYF.

V and J are TRBV29-1 and TRBJ2-2, with 11 positions matching TRBD2. CDR1 is SQVTM, CDR2 ANQGSEA, per germline. Germline trimming cut 7 bases from V and 4 bases from J; bases unmatched to any gene: 8. This CDR3 region has 15 residues. CDR3 protein: CSARRLAGGTGELFF. In DNA, the CDR3 is TGCAGCGCCCGGCGGCTAGCGGGAGGCACCGGGGAGCTGTTTTTT.

The J gene is TRBJ2-7, the V gene TRBV16; 8 positions agree with TRBD1. The CDR3 extends over 15 amino acids. V lost 1 base and J lost 2; bases outside the gene matches: 4. Germline CDR1 is KGHSY and CDR2 is FQNENV. The CDR3 sequence is CASSQFGQGAYEQYF. In DNA, the CDR3 is TGTGCCAGCAGCCAATTTGGACAGGGAGCCTACGAGCAGTACTTC.

The V call is TRBV6-1, the J call TRBJ1-2, with D possibly matching TRBD1 (5 bases). The CDR3 runs to 13 residues. Germline V lookup: CDR1 MNHNS, CDR2 SASEGT. Trimming left V 3 bases short and J 8 bases short, with 13 bases between. This chain's CDR3 is CASSEDRGYGYTF. The CDR3 nucleotides are TGTGCCAGCAGTGAGGATCGGGGCTACGGCTACACCTTC.

This clonotype has ten or more counts. The chain combines TRBV7-9 with TRBJ2-5, with TRBD2 matching over 7 bases. CDR1 and CDR2 (germline): SEHNR, FQNEAQ (reference sequence). The V segment lost 4 bases and the J segment 9 bases; nucleotides outside the gene matches: 8. This CDR3 has 13 amino acids. The CDR3 nucleotides are TGTGCCAGCAGCTCCCAGGGAGGGGAGGCCCAGTACTTC. Translation gives CASSSQGGEAQYF.

This clonotype was counted at least ten times. This chain connects TRBV7-8 to TRBJ1-1; 7 bases agree with TRBD1. After removal of 5 bases from V and 8 bases from J, the junction contained 11 bases not matched to a gene. CDR3 length: 14 amino acids. From germline, CDR1 is SGHVS and CDR2 FQNEAQ. In DNA, the CDR3 is TGTGCCAGCAGCCTCTATCAGGGGGTCACGGAAGCTTTCTTT. Translating gives CASSLYQGVTEAFF.

The sample holds many counts of this clonotype. V and J are TRBV20-1 and TRBJ2-7; 10 nucleotides align to TRBD2. The V gene end was trimmed by 5 bases and the J gene end by 3 bases; junction bases not matched to a gene: 19. CDR3 length equals 18 residues. Germline CDR1 reads DFQATT; CDR2 reads SNEGSKA (reference sequence). The CDR3 sequence: CSARSLTSSGGQRYEQYF. CDR3 bases: TGCAGTGCTCGTTCCCTAACCTCTAGCGGGGGACAACGCTACGAGCAGTACTTC.

This clonotype has a count of ten or more. This chain uses TRBV27 with TRBJ1-2, with D uncertain. The length of the CDR3 is 14 residues. Trimming stripped 5 bases from V and 0 bases from J, with 10 bases between. CDR1 is MNHEY, CDR2 SMNVEV, per germline (reference sequence). CDR3 DNA: TGTGCCAGCAGTGAGGCCTCAACTAACTATGGCTACACCTTC. Translation: CASSEASTNYGYTF.

This clonotype was counted between two and nine times. The chain joins TRBV12-3 or TRBV12-4 to TRBJ2-2; D might be TRBD1 (5 bases). V shed 4 bases and J shed 1 base, with 19 bases lying between them. This CDR3 comprises 18 residues. The CDR3 loop is CASSSTWRRGRNTGELFF. In DNA form, the CDR3 reads TGTGCCAGCAGTTCGACCTGGCGAAGGGGTCGGAACACCGGGGAGCTGTTTTTT.

This clonotype came up many times. In nucleotides, the CDR3 is TGTGCCAGCAGTTACTCCTTAAGGCAGCCGCTGGCCGAGCAGTACTTC. It encodes CASSYSLRQPLAEQYF. This chain uses TRBV6-2 or TRBV6-3 with TRBJ2-7; D is uncertain. The length of the CDR3 is 16 residues. The ends were cut back, 0 bases at V and 6 bases at J, with 18 bases in the middle. From germline, CDR1 is MNHEY and CDR2 SVGEGT.

There are many counts of this clonotype. The rearrangement links TRBV5-1 to TRBJ2-2, with 12 bases matching TRBD2. V shed 0 bases, J shed 0 bases, and the junction held 9 bases outside the gene matches. The CDR3 covers 20 residues. CDR1 is SGHRS and CDR2 is YFSETQ in the germline V gene. DNA of the CDR3: TGCGCCAGCAGCTTGGCCAGAGGACTAGCGGGGACGCCGAACACCGGGGAGCTGTTTTTT. Translation gives CASSLARGLAGTPNTGELFF.

This clonotype was found many times. The V and J genes are TRBV6-2 or TRBV6-3 and TRBJ2-5; perhaps TRBD1 as D (6 bases). Trimming removed 4 bases from V and 1 base from J, with 16 bases in between. The germline V gene encodes CDR1 MNHEY and CDR2 SVGEGT. The CDR3 is 16 residues long. For the CDR3, the DNA is TGTGCCAGCAGTTTAGATCGGACAGTACCCCAAGAGACCCAGTACTTC. This gives the protein CASSLDRTVPQETQYF.

This clonotype occurred many times. V is TRBV6-1 and J is TRBJ1-2; 7 bases are a match to TRBD1. Germline CDR1 reads MNHNS; CDR2 reads SASEGT. V lost 7 bases, J lost 7 bases, and 15 bases stayed unmatched. This CDR3 is 15 amino acids long. CDR3 protein: CASTRDSLSYAGYTF. The DNA for the CDR3 is TGTGCCAGCACCCGGGACAGCTTGAGCTATGCTGGCTACACCTTC.

Ten or more counts support this clonotype. The rearrangement joins TRBV27 to TRBJ1-5; D is undetermined. Germline V gene lookup returns CDR1 MNHEY and CDR2 SMNVEV (reference sequence). Trimming left V 7 bases short and J 7 bases short, with 14 bases between. The CDR3 length is 13 residues. Written as DNA, the CDR3 is TGTGCCAGCAAACCCTCGGTCTACCAGCCCCAGCATTTT. As protein: CASKPSVYQPQHF.

This clonotype was picked up many times. The chain recombines TRBV6-1 with TRBJ1-5, with TRBD1 as a possible D gene (6 bases). The CDR3 has 15 residues. Germline V gene lookup returns CDR1 MNHNS and CDR2 SASEGT. The V gene lost 6 bases and the J gene lost 4 bases, with 16 bases spanning the gap. The CDR3 loop reads CASSPHRDNNQPQHF. CDR3 DNA sequence: TGTGCCAGCAGCCCCCATCGGGACAATAATCAGCCCCAGCATTTT.

Ten or more counts support this clonotype. The chain couples TRBV7-9 to TRBJ1-1; no reliable D call. Trimming stripped 4 bases from V and 3 bases from J, with 9 bases between. CDR3 size: 13 residues. Germline V gene data show CDR1 as SEHNR and CDR2 as FQNEAQ (reference sequence). The CDR3 here is CASSWVWDTEAFF. The CDR3 DNA is TGTGCCAGCAGCTGGGTTTGGGACACTGAAGCTTTCTTT.

This clonotype was recorded at least ten times. The V call is TRBV2, the J call TRBJ1-2; TRBD1 agrees at 7 bases. CDR3 length: 12 residues. CDR1 and CDR2 (germline): SNHLY, FYNNEI. J gave up 4 bases and V 9 bases, and 5 bases lay outside the gene matches. The CDR3 DNA follows: TGTGCCAGTGAGAGGGACAGCTATGGCTACACCTTC. Amino acids: CASERDSYGYTF. The whole variable domain, filled in from reference TRBV2 and TRBJ1-2, reads EPEVTQTPSHQVTQMGQEVILRCVPISNHLYFYWYRQILGQKVEFLVSFYNNEISEKSEIFDDQFSVERPDGSNFTLKIRSTKLEDSAMYFCASERDSYGYTFGSGTRLTVV.

This clonotype was seen many times. The chain links TRBV7-9 to TRBJ2-5; tentative D call: TRBD2 (7 bases). The germline V gene encodes CDR1 SEHNR and CDR2 FQNEAQ (reference sequence). The CDR3 length is 16 residues. The germline V and J ends were trimmed by 5 bases and 5 bases, with 21 bases remaining between them. The CDR3 DNA sequence: TGTGCCAGCAGCCCCCGACTGGGCGGGGGCCGTGAGACCCAGTACTTC. It yields the protein CASSPRLGGGRETQYF.

As for this clonotype: Given a much more abundant clone one base away, this may be a read error. This rearrangement joins TRBV19 to TRBJ2-6; D ambiguous. Germline values: CDR1 LNHDA, CDR2 SQIVND (reference sequence). The CDR3 is 13 residues long. V was pared by 3 bases and J by 3 bases, with 3 bases between. This CDR3 reads CASSIFGANVLTF. The CDR3 bases are TGTGCCAGTAGTATTTTTGGGGCCAACGTCCTGACTTTC. Looking up the rest from reference TRBV19 and TRBJ2-6 gives the full variable domain: DGGITQSPKYLFRKEGQNVTLSCEQNLNHDAMYWYRQDPGQGLRLIYYSQIVNDFQKGDIAEGYSVSREKKESFPLTVTSAQKNPTAFYLCASSIFGANVLTFGAGSRLTVL.

This clonotype was seen many times. This sequence joins TRBV7-9 and TRBJ2-5; 7 bases map to TRBD1. The CDR3 has 16 amino acids. CDR1 is SEHNR and CDR2 is FQNEAQ in the germline V gene (reference sequence). V was clipped by 5 bases and J by 2 bases; unmatched bases: 11. CDR3 coding DNA: TGTGCCAGCAGCCCACCACAGGGGTCGGATCAAGAGACCCAGTACTTC. Protein: CASSPPQGSDQETQYF.

This clonotype appeared many times. The chain combines TRBV6-1 with TRBJ1-5; TRBD1 is a possible D gene (6 bases). V lost 4 bases, J lost 6 bases, and 13 bases lay in between. Per germline, CDR1 MNHNS and CDR2 SASEGT. CDR3 length: 14 amino acids. CDR3 nucleotide sequence: TGTGCCAGCAGTGGGCCAGGGGCGGGTCAGCCCCAGCATTTT. Amino acids: CASSGPGAGQPQHF.